Listed below are T cell receptor beta chains from one sample, sequenced in a study of CD8 T cells in ankylosing spondylitis. TCRdb re-analysed the 5' RACE reads in MiXCR, keeping a single row per CDR3 protein. The sample holds 80,000 to 100,000 distinct CDR3 sequences, roughly 8.3% seen once. Sample: blood, either unsorted or a sorted T cell fraction (not recorded which). The origin of the receptors is a male donor with ankylosing spondylitis or in good health (not recorded which). Both conserved end residues are part of each CDR3. A D gene is named only where the DNA matches it firmly. Some rows mark clone size as missing; the rest say once, few, many or name a class of expanded clone.

>TRBD1|TRBJ1-6|TRBV20-1|few
TGCAGTGCCAGGGACAGGAGGAATTCACCCCTCCACTTT
CSARDRRNSPLHF
>TRBD1|TRBJ1-2|TRBV7-9|many
TGTGCCAGCAGCTTCCCAGGACAGGGCCCGAGCTATGGCTACACCTTC
CASSFPGQGPSYGYTF
>.|TRBJ1-2|TRBV15|many
TGTGCCACCAGCAGATCCGCGGGGGGCTACACCTTC
CATSRSAGGYTF
>.|TRBJ2-3|TRBV7-2|many
TGTGCCAGCAGCGGCCGACGGGGTTCAGATACGCAGTATTTT
CASSGRRGSDTQYF
>TRBD2|TRBJ2-1|TRBV6-2/TRBV6-3|many
TGTGCCAGCAGTTACCTTTCTAGCGGGAGCTCCTACAATGAGCAGTTCTTC
CASSYLSSGSSYNEQFF
>.|TRBJ2-1|TRBV7-2|many
TGTGCCAGCAGCTCGATCGGACCAGGAGGGTATGAGCAGTTCTTC
CASSSIGPGGYEQFF
>TRBD1|TRBJ1-5|TRBV20-1|many
TGCAGTGCTAGAGGTGGGACAGGGCTAAATCAGCCCCAGCATTTT
CSARGGTGLNQPQHF
>TRBD2|TRBJ2-7|TRBV12-3/TRBV12-4|many
TGTGCCAGCAGTTTAGAACTAGCGGGAGTCCCCGGGCAGTACTTC
CASSLELAGVPGQYF
>TRBD1|TRBJ2-7|TRBV18|many
TGTGCCAGCAGCTTCCGGGACAGGACCTACGAGCAGTACTTC
CASSFRDRTYEQYF
>.|TRBJ1-3|TRBV9|many
TGTGCCAGCAGCGTAGGTGCAGTGGAAAGAAACACCATATATTTT
CASSVGAVERNTIYF
>.|TRBJ2-7|TRBV5-1|.
TGCGCCAGCAGCCAACGACGGACAGACTACGAGCAGTACTTC
CASSQRRTDYEQYF
>.|TRBJ2-7|TRBV6-2/TRBV6-3|many
TGTGCCAGCGTCGATGGGGGAACCTACGAGCAGTACTTC
CASVDGGTYEQYF
>TRBD1|TRBJ1-6|TRBV27|many
TGTGCCAGCAGTTGGGGACAGGGAAATTCACCCCTCCACTTT
CASSWGQGNSPLHF
>.|TRBJ2-3|TRBV6-1|many
TGTGCCAGCAGAGTGAGGGGTACAGATACGCAGTATTTT
CASRVRGTDTQYF
>.|TRBJ1-2|TRBV20-1|.
TGCAGTGCCCTGGACAGAAAGGACTATGGCTACACCTTC
CSALDRKDYGYTF
>.|TRBJ2-3|TRBV5-6|many
TGTGCCAGCAGCTGGGGCCGGGGCACAGATACGCAGTATTTT
CASSWGRGTDTQYF
>TRBD1|TRBJ2-1|TRBV18|many
TGTGCCAGCTCACGCAATACCCCGGGACAGGGGCACAATGAGCAGTTCTTC
CASSRNTPGQGHNEQFF
>.|TRBJ2-1|TRBV4-1|.
TGCGCCAGCAGCCAAGATCTAGGTCTTGAGCAGTTCTTC
CASSQDLGLEQFF
>.|TRBJ2-2|TRBV11-2|many
TGTGCCAGCCGATTAATCGGGAGTGGCGGGGAGCTGTTTTTT
CASRLIGSGGELFF
>TRBD2|TRBJ2-1|TRBV4-3|many
TGCGCCAGCAGCCTAGGGACTAGCGGGGTGGGTGAGCAGTTCTTC
CASSLGTSGVGEQFF
>.|TRBJ1-2|TRBV29-1|few
TGCAGCGTTGCCTGGATGGAGGGAGCCGGCTACACCTTC
CSVAWMEGAGYTF
>.|TRBJ2-5|TRBV29-1|many
TGCAGCGTGAGCCAGTACCAAGAGACCCAGTACTTC
CSVSQYQETQYF
>TRBD1|TRBJ2-1|TRBV11-3|many
TGTGCCAGCAGCTTCGCCGGACAGGGGCTACCCAATGAGCAGTTCTTC
CASSFAGQGLPNEQFF
>TRBD1|TRBJ2-5|TRBV7-2|many
TGTGCCAGCAGTCGTGGACAGGGCCAAGAGACCCAGTACTTC
CASSRGQGQETQYF
>.|TRBJ1-2|TRBV4-2|many
TGTGCCAGCAGCCAAGATCCAGGGGAGCCCTATGGCTACACCTTC
CASSQDPGEPYGYTF
>TRBD1|TRBJ1-1|TRBV20-1|many
TGCAGTGCTAGAGATCGGAGACAGGGGGCGGCGGGGGAAGCTTTCTTT
CSARDRRQGAAGEAFF
>.|TRBJ1-1|TRBV18|many
TGTGCCAGCTCTGGACATGGATTCACTGAAGCTTTCTTT
CASSGHGFTEAFF
>TRBD1|TRBJ2-7|TRBV9|many
TGTGCCAGCAGCGTTGCCGGGACAGGGACCTACGAGCAGTACTTC
CASSVAGTGTYEQYF
>TRBD2|TRBJ2-2|TRBV9|many
TGTGCCAGCAGCGCCTGGAGAAGCGGGAGGGCCGGCGGGGAGCTGTTTTTT
CASSAWRSGRAGGELFF
>.|TRBJ1-5|TRBV7-2|few
TGTGCCAGCAGCTCGGTTAGCAATCAGCCCCAGCATTTT
CASSSVSNQPQHF
>TRBD2|TRBJ2-5|TRBV7-2|.
TGTGCCAGCAGCTACCGGACTAGCGGGAGTCTTTCGGAGACCCAGTACTTC
CASSYRTSGSLSETQYF
>.|TRBJ1-5|TRBV7-2|few
TGTGCCAGCAGCTTATATTGGGTGTTCAATCAGCCCCAGCATTTT
CASSLYWVFNQPQHF
>TRBD1|TRBJ1-5|TRBV15|medium-sized
TGTGCCACCAGCAGAGCTACAGGGGACGGTCAGCCCCAGCATTTT
CATSRATGDGQPQHF
>.|TRBJ1-5|TRBV19|many
TGTGCCAGTAGTACAGGGTATCAGCCCCAGCATTTT
CASSTGYQPQHF
>.|TRBJ2-5|TRBV7-8|many
TGTGCCAGCAGCTTAGCGGGTTCCGGGGAGACCCAGTACTTC
CASSLAGSGETQYF
>.|TRBJ2-7|TRBV12-3/TRBV12-4|many
TGTGCCAGTAGATTGTCCGCCTCCTACGAGCAGTACTTC
CASRLSASYEQYF
>.|TRBJ1-2|TRBV6-5|many
TGTGCCAGCAGTTACACCTATGGGCAGGGGTCGAGTTACACCTTC
CASSYTYGQGSSYTF
>.|TRBJ2-5|TRBV5-1|.
TGCGCCAGCAGCTTTTCCGGGGAAGAGACCCAGTACTTC
CASSFSGEETQYF
>.|TRBJ2-2|TRBV3-1|many
TGTGCCAGCAGCGCCCTTATCGCGAGCACCGGGGAGCTGTTTTTT
CASSALIASTGELFF
>TRBD1|TRBJ2-7|TRBV20-1|many
TGCAGTGCTAGAGATCACGGGACAGGGGGCTCCTACGAGCAGTACTTC
CSARDHGTGGSYEQYF
>TRBD1|TRBJ2-1|TRBV29-1|many
TGCAGCGTTCAGGGGGCCTACAATGAGCAGTTCTTC
CSVQGAYNEQFF
>.|TRBJ2-7|TRBV7-9|many
TGTGCCACCACCTCCTCACGGATATCCTACGAGCAGTACTTC
CATTSSRISYEQYF
>.|TRBJ1-2|TRBV29-1|.
TGCAGCGTTGTTGGGGGACCGGGGGGCTACACCTTC
CSVVGGPGGYTF
>.|TRBJ2-3|TRBV7-9|few
TGTGCCAGCAGCTTAGTTACGAGGGTTACGCAGTATTTT
CASSLVTRVTQYF
>TRBD2|TRBJ2-3|TRBV13|many
TGTGCCAGCAGCTTCCCTAGCGGGCTTAGCACAGATACGCAGTATTTT
CASSFPSGLSTDTQYF
>TRBD2|TRBJ2-7|TRBV7-9|many
TGTGCCAGCAGTTATGGACTAGCCTACGAGCAGTACTTC
CASSYGLAYEQYF
>.|TRBJ1-4|TRBV20-1|many
TGCAGTGCTCAGGGCGTAAATGAAAAACTGTTTTTT
CSAQGVNEKLFF
>.|TRBJ1-1|TRBV7-9|many
TGTGCCAGCAGCTTAGGGGGGGGACAAGCGCCCACTGAAGCTTTCTTT
CASSLGGGQAPTEAFF
>.|TRBJ1-2|TRBV4-1|many
TGCGCCAGCAGCCAAGCAGCGGGCAAGGACTATGGCTACACCTTC
CASSQAAGKDYGYTF
>.|TRBJ1-2|TRBV29-1|many
TGCAGCGTTGACAGTCTCCGGTATGGCTACACCTTC
CSVDSLRYGYTF
>TRBD1|TRBJ2-7|TRBV4-3|many
TGCGCCAGCAGCCCCCGGGACAGACCCTACGAGCAGTACTTC
CASSPRDRPYEQYF
>.|TRBJ2-3|TRBV5-6|many
TGTGCCAGCAGCTTGGGAACACGCAGCACAGATACGCAGTATTTT
CASSLGTRSTDTQYF
>TRBD2|TRBJ2-1|TRBV4-3|.
TGCGCCAGCAGCCACCAACTAGCGGCGGCCTACAATGAGCAGTTCTTC
CASSHQLAAAYNEQFF